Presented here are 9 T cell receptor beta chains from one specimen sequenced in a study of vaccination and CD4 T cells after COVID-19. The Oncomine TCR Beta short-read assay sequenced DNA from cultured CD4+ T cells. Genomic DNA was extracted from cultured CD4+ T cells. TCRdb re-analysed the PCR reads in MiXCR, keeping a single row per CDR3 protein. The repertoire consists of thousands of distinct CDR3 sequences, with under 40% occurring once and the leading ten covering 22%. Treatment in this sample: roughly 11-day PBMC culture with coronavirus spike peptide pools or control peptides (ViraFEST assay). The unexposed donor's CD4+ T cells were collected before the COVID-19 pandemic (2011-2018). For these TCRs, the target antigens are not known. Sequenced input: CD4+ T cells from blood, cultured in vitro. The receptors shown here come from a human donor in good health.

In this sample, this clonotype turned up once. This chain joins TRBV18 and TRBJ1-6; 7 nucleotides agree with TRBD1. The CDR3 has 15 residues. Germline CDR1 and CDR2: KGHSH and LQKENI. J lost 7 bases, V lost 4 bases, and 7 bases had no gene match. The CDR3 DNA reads TGTGCCAGCTCACGGGTGGAGGACAGGAATTCACCCCTCCACTTT. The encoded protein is CASSRVEDRNSPLHF.

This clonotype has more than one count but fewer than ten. The CDR3 nucleotides are TGTGCCAGCAGGAGGGGGAGCTCCTACAATGAGCAGTTCTTC. Its translation: CASRRGSSYNEQFF. The rearrangement links TRBV6-2 or TRBV6-3 to TRBJ2-1; tentative D call: TRBD1 (6 bases). Per germline, CDR1 MNHEY and CDR2 SVGEGT. Trimming removed 6 bases at V and 0 bases at J, with 9 bases between. The CDR3 sequence is 14 residues long.

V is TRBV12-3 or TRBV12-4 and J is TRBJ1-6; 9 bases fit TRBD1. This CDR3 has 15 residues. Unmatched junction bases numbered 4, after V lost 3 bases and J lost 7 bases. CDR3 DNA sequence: TGTGCCAGCAGTTTCGCGGGGACAGGGAATTCACCCCTCCACTTT. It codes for CASSFAGTGNSPLHF.

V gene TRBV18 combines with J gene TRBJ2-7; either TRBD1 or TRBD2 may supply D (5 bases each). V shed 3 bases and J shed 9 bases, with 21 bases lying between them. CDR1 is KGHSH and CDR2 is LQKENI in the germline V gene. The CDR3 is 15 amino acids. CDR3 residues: CASSPNRDGVGGQYF. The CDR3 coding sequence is TGTGCCAGCTCACCGAACCGGGACGGGGTCGGCGGGCAGTACTTC.

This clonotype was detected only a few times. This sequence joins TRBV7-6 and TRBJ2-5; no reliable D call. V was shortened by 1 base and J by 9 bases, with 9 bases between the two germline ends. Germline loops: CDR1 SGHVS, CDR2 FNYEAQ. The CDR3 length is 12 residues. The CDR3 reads CASSLEGGPQYF. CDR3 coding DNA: TGTGCCAGCAGCTTAGAAGGCGGCCCCCAGTACTTC.

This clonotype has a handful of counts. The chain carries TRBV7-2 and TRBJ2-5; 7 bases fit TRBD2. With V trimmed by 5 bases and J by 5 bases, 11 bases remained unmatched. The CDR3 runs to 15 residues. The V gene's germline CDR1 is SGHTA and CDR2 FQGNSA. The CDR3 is CASSPRGGSGETQYF. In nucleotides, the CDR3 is TGTGCCAGCAGCCCTAGGGGCGGGAGTGGGGAGACCCAGTACTTC.

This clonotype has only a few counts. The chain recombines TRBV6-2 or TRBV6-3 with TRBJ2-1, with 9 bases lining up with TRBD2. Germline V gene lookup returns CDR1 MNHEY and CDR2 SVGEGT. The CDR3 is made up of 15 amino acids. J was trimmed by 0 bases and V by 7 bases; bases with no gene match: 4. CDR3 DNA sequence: TGTGCCAGCACTAAACTAGCGGGCTCCTACAATGAGCAGTTCTTC. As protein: CASTKLAGSYNEQFF.

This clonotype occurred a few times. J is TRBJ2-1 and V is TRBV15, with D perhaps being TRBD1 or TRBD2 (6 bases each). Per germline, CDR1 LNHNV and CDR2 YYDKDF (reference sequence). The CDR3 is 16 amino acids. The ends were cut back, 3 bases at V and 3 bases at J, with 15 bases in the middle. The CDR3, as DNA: TGTGCCACCAGCAGGGGGGGCAGGACCGGCTACAATGAGCAGTTCTTC. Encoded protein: CATSRGGRTGYNEQFF.

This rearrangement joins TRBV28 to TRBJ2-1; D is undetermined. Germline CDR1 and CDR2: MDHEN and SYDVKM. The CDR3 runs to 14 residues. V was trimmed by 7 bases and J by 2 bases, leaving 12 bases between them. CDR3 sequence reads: CASKKFGAYNEQFF. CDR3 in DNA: TGTGCCAGCAAGAAGTTCGGCGCCTACAATGAGCAGTTCTTC.